The 13 T cell receptor beta chains given below trace back to one sample, sequenced in a study of PD-1 blockade in classical Hodgkin lymphoma. Sequencing was performed with immunoSEQ multiplex PCR; in TCRdb, only in-frame clones are kept and a portion is missing. Of about 20,000 clones in the sample, about 80% were seen once. Time point meaning: cycle 4 day 1 (C4D1), after 6 weeks of nivolumab. Every single patient, without exception, relapsed after autologous stem cell transplantation, and brentuximab vedotin exposure varied. This specimen was peripheral blood mononuclear cells (PBMCs), taken before the fourth cycle of nivolumab. The receptor set was obtained from a human donor with classical Hodgkin lymphoma.

This clone was observed a handful of times. The chain links TRBV5-1 to TRBJ2-7; D tentatively reads TRBD1 or TRBD2 (6 bases each). CDR3 length: 14 amino acids. V was trimmed by 0 bases and J by 2 bases, leaving 9 bases between them. CDR1 is SGHRS, CDR2 YFSETQ, per germline. CDR3 sequence (DNA): TGCGCCAGCAGCTTGGACGGGGGCACCTACGAGCAGTACTTC. It is translated as CASSLDGGTYEQYF. The full variable domain, in which reference TRBV5-1 and TRBJ2-7 provide the parts outside the CDR3, is KAGVTQTPRYLIKTRGQQVTLSCSPISGHRSVSWYQQTPGQGLQFLFEYFSETQRNKGNFPGRFSGRQFSNSRSEMNVSTLELGDSALYLCASSLDGGTYEQYFGPGTRLTVT.

Only one count was recorded for this clone. The V call is TRBV6-5, the J call TRBJ1-2, with no clear D. The ends were cut back, 4 bases at V and 0 bases at J, with 9 bases in the middle. The CDR3 contains 14 residues. Germline V CDR1 and CDR2: MNHEY, SVGAGI. The CDR3 loop is CASSSSQPNYGYTF. CDR3 DNA sequence: TGTGCCAGCAGTTCCTCACAGCCTAACTATGGCTACACCTTC.

The table lists this clone with a count of one. V usage is TRBV4-1 and J usage is TRBJ2-2; 9 nucleotides agree with TRBD2. The CDR3 consists of 17 residues. J gave up 5 bases and V 4 bases, and 11 bases lay outside the gene matches. CDR1 and CDR2 from the germline V gene are MGHRA and YSYEKL. The CDR3 here is CASSRDGGGRGTGELFF. As DNA, the CDR3 is TGCGCCAGCAGCCGCGACGGGGGCGGGAGGGGGACCGGGGAGCTGTTTTTT.

This clone was recorded a few times. The chain recombines TRBV9 with TRBJ2-1; TRBD2 agrees at 11 bases. Germline V lookup: CDR1 SGDLS, CDR2 YYNGEE. The junction had 10 bases not matched to a gene; V was cut back by 4 bases and J by 7 bases. This CDR3 spans 16 amino acids. DNA for the CDR3: TGTGCCAGCAGCAGAAGTAGCGGGGGGGCGTTGAATGAGCAGTTCTTC. Translated: CASSRSSGGALNEQFF.

The genes are TRBV7-9 and TRBJ2-7; 14 bases map to TRBD2. The junction had 7 bases not matched to a gene; V was cut back by 3 bases and J by 3 bases. The CDR3 spans 17 residues. The germline gives CDR1 SEHNR, CDR2 FQNEAQ (reference sequence). CDR3 protein: CASSLGTGTSGSYEQYF. The DNA of the CDR3 is TGTGCCAGCAGCTTGGGAACAGGGACTAGCGGGAGCTACGAGCAGTACTTC.

The rearrangement uses TRBV25-1 and TRBJ1-2; 8 nucleotides line up with TRBD1. CDR3 size: 14 residues. The V segment lost 2 bases and the J segment 6 bases; nucleotides outside the gene matches: 5. The germline V gene has CDR1 MGHDK and CDR2 SYGVNS. The DNA of the CDR3 is TGTGCCAGCAGTGAACCACAGGGGGGAAATGGCTACACCTTC. It specifies CASSEPQGGNGYTF.

J is TRBJ2-5 and V is TRBV27; 15 bases map to TRBD2. CDR3 length: 14 residues. CDR1 is MNHEY, CDR2 SMNVEV, per germline (reference sequence). With 6 bases clipped from V and 4 bases from J, the junction kept 0 bases outside the gene matches. Here the CDR3 DNA reads TGTGCCAGCAGGGGACTAGCGGGAGGAGAGACCCAGTACTTC. Translation gives CASRGLAGGETQYF.

This clone was counted only a few times. The chain carries TRBV7-9 and TRBJ2-1, with 9 bases identical to TRBD1. This CDR3 spans 15 amino acids. Losses at the gene ends were 5 bases for V and 13 bases for J; bases not matched to a gene: 15. Per germline, CDR1 SEHNR and CDR2 FQNEAQ (reference sequence). CDR3 sequence: CASSPGERDRECQFF. CDR3 DNA: TGTGCCAGCAGCCCCGGAGAAAGGGACAGGGAGTGCCAGTTCTTC.

The V gene is TRBV13, the J gene TRBJ1-4; D is undetermined. The CDR3 is made up of 14 amino acids. The V end lost 5 bases, the J end lost 7 bases, and 14 bases lay between the germline ends. Germline V lookup: CDR1 PRHDT, CDR2 FYEKMQ (reference sequence). The CDR3 loop is CASSPQQRREKLFF. CDR3 in DNA: TGTGCCAGCAGCCCCCAACAGAGACGTGAAAAACTGTTTTTT.

The V call is TRBV20-1, the J call TRBJ2-7, with D unresolved. This CDR3 comprises 11 residues. Germline CDR1 DFQATT, CDR2 SNEGSKA (reference sequence). Trimming cost V 0 bases and J 3 bases, with 3 bases left between them. In DNA form, the CDR3 reads TGCAGTGCTAGAGATGGCTACGAGCAGTACTTC. Translating gives CSARDGYEQYF.

The chain uses TRBV5-1 and TRBJ1-3; D not certain. Germline CDR1 is SGHRS and CDR2 is YFSETQ. CDR3 length: 12 amino acids. V lost 4 bases to trimming and J lost 3 bases, with 5 bases between them. For the CDR3, the DNA is TGCGCCAGCAGCCCCGATGGAAACACCATATATTTT. It encodes CASSPDGNTIYF.

This chain uses TRBV29-1 with TRBJ1-2, with D unresolved. The CDR3 has 13 amino acids. Trimming cost V 5 bases and J 4 bases, with 14 bases left between them. Germline CDR1 SQVTM, CDR2 ANQGSEA. CDR3 DNA: TGCAGCGTTAGTCAAGAATTAGGCTATGGCTACACCTTC. The encoded protein is CSVSQELGYGYTF.

This sequence joins TRBV5-5 and TRBJ2-1; 7 nucleotides align to TRBD1. This CDR3 is 17 amino acids long. V was clipped by 0 bases and J by 2 bases; unmatched bases: 8. Germline V lookup: CDR1 SGHKS, CDR2 YYEKEE (reference sequence). The CDR3 is CASSLARTGGTYNEQFF. As DNA, the CDR3 is TGTGCCAGCAGCTTGGCCCGGACAGGCGGTACCTACAATGAGCAGTTCTTC.